Given below is one T cell receptor beta chain in context. This clone has just one count. It has no known antigen specificity. Per-nucleotide qualities are absent, and no much larger clonotype sits a single base away. The sample is drawn from a study of blood T cell repertoires in COVID-19 (dated by TCRdb to 2018 to 2020). Background on the whole study: Collaborator samples came from the United States, Italy and Spain and covered acute and convalescent phases of COVID-19. Nearly every sample came with metadata listing a de-identified subject ID, COVID-19 status, age in years and sex. Subjects who had been exposed to COVID-19, were actively infected with it, or had recovered from it provided the deeply sampled blood TCRbeta repertoires that made up the dataset. The repertoires were released in a freely available public database intended as a resource for research on the immune response to SARS-CoV-2. The prospective study material was composed of cDNA or gDNA derived from T cells, B-cell-depleted T cells, or PBMCs. The samples were drawn from the first 160 participants of the ongoing ImmuneRACE study and from some 1,300 subjects provided by 6 global collaborators. Where available, HLA class I and class II types were taken from metadata supplied by the sample provider and were not determined by assay-based typing. Overall results and qualifications from the work: The quantity of clinical and demographic metadata differed by source and by participant and was supplied without curation.

TCRbeta CDR3 regions were amplified from genomic DNA using the immunoSEQ Assay, a bias-controlled multiplex PCR. Per the source publication's procedure: Nucleated cell counts per sample were estimated from amplification of reference gene primers within the assay. Sequence reads were collapsed and filtered to measure the absolute abundance of every unique TCRbeta CDR3 rearrangement. For each sample, productive Simpson clonality was calculated by taking the square root of Simpson's diversity index across productive rearrangements. Imported from immuneACCESS, the table was reduced by TCRdb to in-frame sequences with V and J called. These copies leave out some clones; in studies compared against another copy, an unresolved V gene accounts for under half, and the cause of the remainder is not known. V, J and clone size are taken as reported in that table, and D and trimming were inferred from the DNA itself. This sample has some 400,000 clones in its table, and around 91% of those were observed once. The biggest ten clones account for approximately 6.2% of the sample.

Each collaborating institution followed its own protocols to collect whole blood in K2EDTA tubes. For TCRbeta analysis, collaborators shipped samples as frozen whole blood, isolated PBMCs, or DNA extracted from either of those sample types. The receptor was isolated from a young man with active or convalescent COVID-19. Sequenced input: peripheral blood.

In nucleotide form, the sequence is TGCACCAGGCGGGACAGGCAATTCTCACCCCTCCACTTT. This sequence encodes CTRRDRQFSPLHF. The chain employs TRBV1 and TRBJ1-6; the D call in the table, TRBD1, was not verified against the DNA. TRBV1 is a listed pseudogene. The CDR3, cysteine through phenylalanine, is 13 amino acids long. Only the CDR3 region is kept as DNA, spanning 39 bases read in frame from base 1.